This T cell receptor (beta chain) comes out of a study of HIV-infected patients and healthy controls. This clonotype was found a few times. Per the germline V gene, CDR1 is LNHDA and CDR2 is SQIVND (reference sequence). The CDR3 loop spans 15 amino acids. V was clipped by 10 bases and J by 3 bases; unmatched bases: 11. From the 5' RACE reads, TCRdb called clonotypes with MiXCR, one entry per CDR3 protein. Of some 67,000 distinct CDR3 sequences listed, 15% to 20% are singletons. V gene TRBV19 combines with J gene TRBJ1-4; 7 positions agree with TRBD1. Sequencing was performed on CD4+ T cells from blood. The sequence derives from a human donor in good health. CDR3 amino acids: CATSTPGTANEKLFF. The CDR3 nucleotides are TGTGCCACCTCTACCCCCGGGACAGCTAATGAAAAACTGTTTTTT.